This T cell receptor beta chain was identified during a study of cytomegalovirus exposure and HLA in healthy donors. Primers: 60 Vbeta forward and 13 Jbeta reverse. The protocol was immunoSEQ multiplex PCR, while the TCRdb copy is restricted to in-frame clones and leaves out a portion. The data show approximately 200,000 clones, 79% seen once. Trimming removed 6 bases from V and 6 bases from J, with 6 bases in between. This CDR3 contains 10 residues. Germline CDR1 is MGHDK and CDR2 is SYGVNS. Findings of the study overall: It was assumed in the presence/absence analyses that sequencing depth was roughly uniform across donors. The records held CMV serostatus as the only immune exposure information.

This clone showed up just a few times. What it binds is unknown. This sequence joins TRBV25-1 and TRBJ2-7; D not certain. The material sequenced was PBMCs. This clonotype was obtained from a girl aged 10 to 17 in good health and CMV-seropositive. CDR3 in amino acids: CASRAAEQYF. CDR3 sequence (DNA): TGTGCCAGCAGGGCGGCCGAGCAGTACTTC.